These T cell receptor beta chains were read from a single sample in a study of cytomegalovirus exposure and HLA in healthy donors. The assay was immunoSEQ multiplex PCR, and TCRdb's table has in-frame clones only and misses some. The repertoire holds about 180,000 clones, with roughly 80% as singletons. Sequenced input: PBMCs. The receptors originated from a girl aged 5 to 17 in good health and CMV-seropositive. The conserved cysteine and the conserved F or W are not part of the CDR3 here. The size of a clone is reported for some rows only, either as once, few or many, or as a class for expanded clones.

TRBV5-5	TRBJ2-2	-	ASSPRTSGTGELF
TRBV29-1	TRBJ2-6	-	SVEGLAGGTGANVLT
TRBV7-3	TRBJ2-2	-	ASSPSGANTGELF
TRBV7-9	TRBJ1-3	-	ASLISLSGNTIY
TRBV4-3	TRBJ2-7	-	ASSQVDRGSYEQY
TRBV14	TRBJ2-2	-	ASSQAQGFTGELF
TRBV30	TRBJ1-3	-	AWSVGRGNTIY
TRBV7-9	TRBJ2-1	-	ASSVPGLAGGPNRNEQF
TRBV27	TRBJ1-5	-	ASSIGGSNQPQH
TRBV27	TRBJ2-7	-	ASTPRGLSEQY
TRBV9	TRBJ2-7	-	ASSVGTAGGYEQY
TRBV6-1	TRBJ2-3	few	ASSEYPGLAGGVQDTQY
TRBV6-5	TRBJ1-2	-	ATGPGDGYT
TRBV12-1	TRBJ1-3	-	ASSLPPGQGALTIY
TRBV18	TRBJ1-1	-	ASSPMAGDTEGAF
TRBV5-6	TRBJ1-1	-	ASSLNTGGAF
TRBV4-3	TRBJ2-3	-	ASSQGTSGSPMSTDTQY
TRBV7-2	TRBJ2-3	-	ASSFLTGTGVTDTQY
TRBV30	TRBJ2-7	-	AWSVLAGPYEQY
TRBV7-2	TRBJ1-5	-	ASSLLTTNQPQH
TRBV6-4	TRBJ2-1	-	ASSREEYNEQF
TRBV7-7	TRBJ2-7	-	ASSRGGPTYEQY
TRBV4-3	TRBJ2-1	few	ASSNQVGLAAYNEQF
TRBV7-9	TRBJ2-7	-	ASSTQGSGYEQY
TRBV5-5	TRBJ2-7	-	ASSLGGGEQY
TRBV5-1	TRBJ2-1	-	ASSLPLTSGKYNEQF
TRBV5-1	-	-	ASSGGGTYEQY